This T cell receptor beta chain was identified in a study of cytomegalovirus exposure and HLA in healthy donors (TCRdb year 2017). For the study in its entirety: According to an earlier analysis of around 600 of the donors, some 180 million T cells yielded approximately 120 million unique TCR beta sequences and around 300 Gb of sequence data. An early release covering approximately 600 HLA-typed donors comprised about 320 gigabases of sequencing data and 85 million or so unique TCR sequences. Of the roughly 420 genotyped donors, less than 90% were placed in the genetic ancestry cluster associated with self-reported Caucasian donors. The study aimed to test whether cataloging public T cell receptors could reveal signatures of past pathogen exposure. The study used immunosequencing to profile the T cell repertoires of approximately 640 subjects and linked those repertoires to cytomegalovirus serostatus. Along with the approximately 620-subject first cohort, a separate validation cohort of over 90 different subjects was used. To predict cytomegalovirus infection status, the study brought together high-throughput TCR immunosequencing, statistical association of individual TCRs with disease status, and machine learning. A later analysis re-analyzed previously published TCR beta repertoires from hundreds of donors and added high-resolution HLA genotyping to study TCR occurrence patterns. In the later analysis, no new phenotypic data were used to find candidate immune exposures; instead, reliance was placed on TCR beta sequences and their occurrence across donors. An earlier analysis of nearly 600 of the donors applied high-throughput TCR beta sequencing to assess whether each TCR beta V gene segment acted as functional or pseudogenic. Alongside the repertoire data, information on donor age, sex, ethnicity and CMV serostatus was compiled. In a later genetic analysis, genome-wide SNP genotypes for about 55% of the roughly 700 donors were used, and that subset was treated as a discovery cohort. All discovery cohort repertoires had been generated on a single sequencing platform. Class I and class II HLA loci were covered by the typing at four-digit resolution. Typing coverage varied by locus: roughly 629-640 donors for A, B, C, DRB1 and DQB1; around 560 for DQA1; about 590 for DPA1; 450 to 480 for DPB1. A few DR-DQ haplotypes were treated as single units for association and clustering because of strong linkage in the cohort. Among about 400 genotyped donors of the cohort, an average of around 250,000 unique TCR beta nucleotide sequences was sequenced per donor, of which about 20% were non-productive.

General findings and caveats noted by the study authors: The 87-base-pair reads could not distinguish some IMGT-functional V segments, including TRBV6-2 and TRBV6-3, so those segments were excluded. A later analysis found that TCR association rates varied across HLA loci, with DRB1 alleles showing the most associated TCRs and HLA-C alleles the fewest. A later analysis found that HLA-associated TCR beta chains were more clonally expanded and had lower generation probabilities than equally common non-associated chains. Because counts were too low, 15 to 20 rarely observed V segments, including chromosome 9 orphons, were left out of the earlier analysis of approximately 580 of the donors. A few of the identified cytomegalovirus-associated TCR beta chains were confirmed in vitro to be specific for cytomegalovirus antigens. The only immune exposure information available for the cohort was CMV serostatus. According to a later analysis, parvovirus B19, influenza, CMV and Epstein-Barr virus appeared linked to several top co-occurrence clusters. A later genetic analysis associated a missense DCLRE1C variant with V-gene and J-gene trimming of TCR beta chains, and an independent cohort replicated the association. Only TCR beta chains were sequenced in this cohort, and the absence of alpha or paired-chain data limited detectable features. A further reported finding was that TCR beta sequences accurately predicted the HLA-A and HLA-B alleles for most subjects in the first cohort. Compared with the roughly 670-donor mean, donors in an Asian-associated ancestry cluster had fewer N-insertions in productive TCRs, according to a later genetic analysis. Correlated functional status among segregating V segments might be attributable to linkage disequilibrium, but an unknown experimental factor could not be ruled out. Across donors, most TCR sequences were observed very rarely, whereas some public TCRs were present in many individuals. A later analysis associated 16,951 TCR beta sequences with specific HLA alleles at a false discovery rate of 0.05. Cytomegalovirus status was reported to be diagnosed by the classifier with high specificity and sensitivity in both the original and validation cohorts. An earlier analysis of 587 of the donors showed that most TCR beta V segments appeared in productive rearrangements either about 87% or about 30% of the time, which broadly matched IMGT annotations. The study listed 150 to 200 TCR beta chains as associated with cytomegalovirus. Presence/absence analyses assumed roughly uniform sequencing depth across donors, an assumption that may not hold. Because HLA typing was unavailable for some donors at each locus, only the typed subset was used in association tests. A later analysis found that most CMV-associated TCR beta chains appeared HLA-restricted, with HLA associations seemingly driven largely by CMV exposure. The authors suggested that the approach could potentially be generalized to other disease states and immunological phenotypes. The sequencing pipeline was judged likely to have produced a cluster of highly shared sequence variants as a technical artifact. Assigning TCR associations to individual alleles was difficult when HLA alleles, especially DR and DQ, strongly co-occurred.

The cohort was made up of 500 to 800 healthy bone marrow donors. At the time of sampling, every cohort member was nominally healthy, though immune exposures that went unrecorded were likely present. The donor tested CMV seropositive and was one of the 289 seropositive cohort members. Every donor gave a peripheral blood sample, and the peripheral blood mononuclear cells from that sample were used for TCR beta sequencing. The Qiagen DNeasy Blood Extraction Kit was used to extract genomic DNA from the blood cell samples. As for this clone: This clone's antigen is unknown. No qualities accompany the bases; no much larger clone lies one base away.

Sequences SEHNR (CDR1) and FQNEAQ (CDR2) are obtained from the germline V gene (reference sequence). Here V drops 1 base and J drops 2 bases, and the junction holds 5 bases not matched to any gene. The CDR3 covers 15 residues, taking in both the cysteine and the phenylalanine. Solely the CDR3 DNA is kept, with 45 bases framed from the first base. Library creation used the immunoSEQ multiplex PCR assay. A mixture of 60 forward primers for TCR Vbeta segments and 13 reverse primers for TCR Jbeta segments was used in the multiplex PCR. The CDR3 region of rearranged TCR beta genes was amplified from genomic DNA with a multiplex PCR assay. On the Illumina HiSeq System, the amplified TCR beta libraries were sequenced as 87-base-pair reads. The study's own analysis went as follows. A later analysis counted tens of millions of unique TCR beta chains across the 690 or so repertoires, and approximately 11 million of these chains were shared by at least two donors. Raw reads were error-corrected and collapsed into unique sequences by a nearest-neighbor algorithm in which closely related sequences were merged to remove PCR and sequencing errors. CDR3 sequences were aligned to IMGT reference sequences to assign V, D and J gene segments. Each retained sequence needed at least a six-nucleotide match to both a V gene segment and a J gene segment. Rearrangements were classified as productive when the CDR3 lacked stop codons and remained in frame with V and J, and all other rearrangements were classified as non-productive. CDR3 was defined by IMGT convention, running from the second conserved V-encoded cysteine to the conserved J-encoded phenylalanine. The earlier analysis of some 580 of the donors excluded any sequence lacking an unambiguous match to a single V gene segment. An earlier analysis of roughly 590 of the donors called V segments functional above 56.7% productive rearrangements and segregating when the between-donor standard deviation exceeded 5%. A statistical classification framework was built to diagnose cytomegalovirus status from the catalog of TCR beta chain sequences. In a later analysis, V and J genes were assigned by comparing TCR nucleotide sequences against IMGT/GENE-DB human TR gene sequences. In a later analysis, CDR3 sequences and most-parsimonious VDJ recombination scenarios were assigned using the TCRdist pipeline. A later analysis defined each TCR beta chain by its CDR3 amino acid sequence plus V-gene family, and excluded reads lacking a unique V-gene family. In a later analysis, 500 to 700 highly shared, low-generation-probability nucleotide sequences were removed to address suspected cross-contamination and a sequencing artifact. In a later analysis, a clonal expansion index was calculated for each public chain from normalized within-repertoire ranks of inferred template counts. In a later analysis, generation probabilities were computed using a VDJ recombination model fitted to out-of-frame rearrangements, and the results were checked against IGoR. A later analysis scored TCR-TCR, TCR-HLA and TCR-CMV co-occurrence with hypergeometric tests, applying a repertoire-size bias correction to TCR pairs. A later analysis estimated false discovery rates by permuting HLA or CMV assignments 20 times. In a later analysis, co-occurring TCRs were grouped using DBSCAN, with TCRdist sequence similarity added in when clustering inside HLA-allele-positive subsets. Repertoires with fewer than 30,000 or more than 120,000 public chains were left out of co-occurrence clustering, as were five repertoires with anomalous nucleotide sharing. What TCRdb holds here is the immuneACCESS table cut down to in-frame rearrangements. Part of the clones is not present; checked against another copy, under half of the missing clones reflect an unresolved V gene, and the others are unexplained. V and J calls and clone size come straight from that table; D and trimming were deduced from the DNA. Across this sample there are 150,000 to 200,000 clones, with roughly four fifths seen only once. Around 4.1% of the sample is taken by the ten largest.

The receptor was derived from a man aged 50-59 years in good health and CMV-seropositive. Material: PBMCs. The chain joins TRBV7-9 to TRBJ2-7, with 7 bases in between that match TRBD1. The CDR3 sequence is CASSLVGTATYEQYF. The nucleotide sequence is TGTGCCAGCAGCTTAGTTGGGACAGCGACCTACGAGCAGTACTTC.